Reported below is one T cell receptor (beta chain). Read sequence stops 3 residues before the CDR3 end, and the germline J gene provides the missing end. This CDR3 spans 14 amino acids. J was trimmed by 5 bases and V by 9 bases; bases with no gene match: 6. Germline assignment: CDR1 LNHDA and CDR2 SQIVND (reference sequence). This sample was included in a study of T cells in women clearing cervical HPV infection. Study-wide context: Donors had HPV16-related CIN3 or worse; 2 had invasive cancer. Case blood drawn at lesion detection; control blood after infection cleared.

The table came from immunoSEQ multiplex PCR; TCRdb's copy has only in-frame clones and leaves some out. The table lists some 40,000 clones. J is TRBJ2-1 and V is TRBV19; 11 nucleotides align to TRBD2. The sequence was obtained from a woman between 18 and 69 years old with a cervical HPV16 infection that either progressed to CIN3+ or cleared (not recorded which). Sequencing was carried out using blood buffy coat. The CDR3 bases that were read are TGTGCCAGCACTGGGACTAGCGGAAACAATGAG. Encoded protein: CASTGTSGNNE. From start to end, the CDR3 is CASTGTSGNNEQFF.